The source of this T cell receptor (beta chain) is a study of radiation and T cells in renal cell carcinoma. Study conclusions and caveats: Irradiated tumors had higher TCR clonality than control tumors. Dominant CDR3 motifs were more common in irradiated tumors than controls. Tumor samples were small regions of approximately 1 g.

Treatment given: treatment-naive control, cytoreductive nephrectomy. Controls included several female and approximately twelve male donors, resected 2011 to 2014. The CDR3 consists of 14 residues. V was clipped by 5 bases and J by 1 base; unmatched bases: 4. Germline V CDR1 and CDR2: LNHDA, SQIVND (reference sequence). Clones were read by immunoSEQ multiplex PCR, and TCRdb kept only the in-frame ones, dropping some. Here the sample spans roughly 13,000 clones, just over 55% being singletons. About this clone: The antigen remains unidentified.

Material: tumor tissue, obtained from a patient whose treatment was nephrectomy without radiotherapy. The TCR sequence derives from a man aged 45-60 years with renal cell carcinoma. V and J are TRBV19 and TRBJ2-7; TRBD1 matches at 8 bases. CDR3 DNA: TGTGCCAGTAGTCAACAGGGGGGATCCTACGAGCAGTACTTC. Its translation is CASSQQGGSYEQYF.